Below are 24 T cell receptor beta chains sequenced from a single sample in a study of T cells in localized non-small cell lung cancer. Clones were sequenced by immunoSEQ multiplex PCR, and TCRdb holds only the in-frame ones, with some missing. The table records around 79,000 clones, roughly 80% of them present only once. This specimen was PBMCs, taken before any cancer treatment. These receptors were obtained from a man aged 35 to 70 with stage II squamous cell lung carcinoma.

The gene calls are TRBV2 and TRBJ2-3; 11 bases are a match to TRBD2. V gave up 10 bases and J gave up 2 bases; unmatched junction bases: 8. The CDR3 has 15 residues. Germline assignment: CDR1 SNHLY and CDR2 FYNNEI. The CDR3 DNA is TGTGCCACCGGGCTAGCGGGGGGCTACACAGATACGCAGTATTTT. It codes for CATGLAGGYTDTQYF.

The CDR3: CAISESGQGADYEQYF. For the CDR3, the DNA is TGTGCCATCAGTGAGTCGGGACAGGGGGCGGACTACGAGCAGTACTTC. V gene TRBV10-3 combines with J gene TRBJ2-7; the match to TRBD1 covers 12 bases. The germline CDR1 and CDR2 sequences are ENHRY and SYGVKD. V was clipped by 0 bases and J by 3 bases; unmatched bases: 3. This CDR3 has 16 amino acids.

This clone has a single count. The gene calls are TRBV4-1 and TRBJ1-2; tentatively, D is TRBD1 (5 bases). Germline V gives CDR1 MGHRA, CDR2 YSYEKL. The V and J ends lost 1 base and 0 bases respectively, with 12 bases between them. This CDR3 is 16 amino acids long. The CDR3 protein is CASSQGRQGANYGYTF. CDR3 DNA sequence: TGCGCCAGCAGCCAAGGTAGGCAGGGAGCTAACTATGGCTACACCTTC.

The rearrangement uses TRBV14 and TRBJ1-4, with D unclear. The germline V and J ends were trimmed by 2 bases and 5 bases, with 9 bases remaining between them. CDR1 SGHDN and CDR2 FVKESK come from the germline V gene. The CDR3 runs to 14 residues. The CDR3 coding sequence is TGTGCCAGCAGCCAATTGTCGGCCAATGAAAAACTGTTTTTT. As protein: CASSQLSANEKLFF.

The chain couples TRBV29-1 to TRBJ2-7; TRBD2 matches at 10 bases. The germline V gene encodes CDR1 SQVTM and CDR2 ANQGSEA. The trim removed 6 bases at V and 0 bases at J, leaving 5 bases unmatched. This CDR3 spans 14 amino acids. The CDR3 here is CSVAGTSDSYEQYF. The CDR3 DNA sequence: TGCAGCGTGGCCGGGACTAGCGACTCCTACGAGCAGTACTTC.

The V gene is TRBV2, the J gene TRBJ1-5; tentative D call: TRBD1 (6 bases). Trimming shortened V by 6 bases and J by 6 bases, and 15 bases separated the two germline ends. The germline CDR1 and CDR2 sequences are SNHLY and FYNNEI. This CDR3 has 14 amino acids. CDR3 coding DNA: TGTGCCAGCAGCCTGCAGGGGAGCCCTCAGCCCCAGCATTTT. Amino acid sequence: CASSLQGSPQPQHF.

This chain links TRBV18 with TRBJ1-2; TRBD1 matches at 7 bases. Losses at the gene ends were 3 bases for V and 8 bases for J; bases not matched to a gene: 6. CDR3 length: 13 residues. Germline-derived CDR1 and CDR2 are KGHSH and LQKENI. The DNA of the CDR3 is TGTGCCAGCTCACCTGACAGGGTAGAAGGCTACACCTTC. The encoded protein is CASSPDRVEGYTF.

The chain links TRBV4-1 to TRBJ1-1; D is unresolved. This CDR3 region has 13 residues. Per the germline V gene, CDR1 is MGHRA and CDR2 is YSYEKL. V lost 4 bases and J 1 base, leaving 7 bases between the germline ends. DNA of the CDR3: TGCGCCAGCAGCCTCGGGCCGAACACTGAAGCTTTCTTT. It is translated as CASSLGPNTEAFF.

This clone was found a few times. The rearrangement joins TRBV5-1 to TRBJ2-3; possibly TRBD2 for D (5 bases). The CDR3 is made up of 16 amino acids. Germline values: CDR1 SGHRS, CDR2 YFSETQ. Trimming cost V 4 bases and J 0 bases, with 15 bases left between them. CDR3 nucleotides: TGCGCCAGCAGCCGAAGACCAGCGGATAGCACAGATACGCAGTATTTT. The encoded protein is CASSRRPADSTDTQYF.

The gene calls are TRBV6-6 and TRBJ1-1; 8 bases are a match to TRBD1. This CDR3 region has 15 residues. Germline-derived CDR1 and CDR2 are MNHNY and SVGAGI (reference sequence). With V trimmed by 6 bases and J by 1 base, 7 bases remained unmatched. The CDR3 is CASRPTGTGNTEAFF. The CDR3 DNA sequence: TGTGCCAGCAGACCCACCGGGACAGGGAACACTGAAGCTTTCTTT.

This chain uses TRBV2 with TRBJ1-6, with D possibly being TRBD1 (5 bases). CDR1 is SNHLY, CDR2 FYNNEI, per germline. The CDR3 totals 17 residues. V gave up 1 base and J gave up 6 bases, with 16 bases separating them. The CDR3 region has the DNA TGTGCCAGCAGTGAAGGGCCACCGGGACCGACTAATTCACCCCTCCACTTT. It specifies CASSEGPPGPTNSPLHF.

This chain connects TRBV29-1 to TRBJ2-1; 7 bases are a match to TRBD2. The V and J ends lost 4 bases and 6 bases, in that order; junction bases with no gene match: 9. Per the germline V gene, CDR1 is SQVTM and CDR2 is ANQGSEA. The CDR3 has 14 residues. CDR3 protein: CSVARGTEGNEQFF. The CDR3 bases are TGCAGCGTTGCGCGGGGGACTGAAGGCAATGAGCAGTTCTTC.

This chain uses TRBV4-3 with TRBJ2-7, with no clear D. V lost 0 bases and J lost 0, with 12 bases in between. The CDR3 is 16 residues long. Looked up from germline, CDR1 is LGHNA and CDR2 is YSLEER. The CDR3 sequence: CASSQDWQQRSYEQYF. As DNA, the CDR3 is TGCGCCAGCAGCCAAGATTGGCAACAGCGCTCCTACGAGCAGTACTTC.

The CDR3 DNA sequence: TGTGCCAGTAGTCCTCAGCTGATCTCTGGAAACACCATATATTTT. This translates into CASSPQLISGNTIYF. The genes are TRBV19 and TRBJ1-3, with unresolved D. The CDR3 covers 15 residues. CDR1 is LNHDA, CDR2 SQIVND, per germline (reference sequence). The germline V and J ends were trimmed by 5 bases and 0 bases, with 11 bases remaining between them.

This chain connects TRBV27 to TRBJ2-3, with D perhaps TRBD1 or TRBD2 (5 bases each). V lost 2 bases and J 2 bases, leaving 14 bases between the germline ends. This CDR3 comprises 16 residues. Germline loops: CDR1 MNHEY, CDR2 SMNVEV (reference sequence). The CDR3 sequence is CASSLGASRNTDTQYF. For the CDR3, the DNA is TGTGCCAGCAGTTTAGGGGCTAGCCGAAACACAGATACGCAGTATTTT.

The gene calls are TRBV28 and TRBJ2-7; TRBD1 or TRBD2 may be the D gene (5 bases each). CDR3 length equals 12 residues. Trimming shortened V by 9 bases and J by 0 bases, and 9 bases separated the two germline ends. Germline V gives CDR1 MDHEN, CDR2 SYDVKM. CDR3 sequence: CASRDASYEQYF. Written as DNA, the CDR3 is TGTGCCAGTCGGGACGCCTCCTACGAGCAGTACTTC.

The chain recombines TRBV11-1 with TRBJ2-7; weak D call: TRBD2 (7 bases). Germline CDR1 reads SGHAT; CDR2 reads FQDESV (reference sequence). Trimming cost V 2 bases and J 7 bases, with 18 bases left between them. The CDR3 covers 15 residues. CDR3 sequence reads: CASSLSSGGNREQYF. The CDR3 nucleotides are TGTGCCAGCAGCTTAAGTTCGGGGGGCAATCGGGAGCAGTACTTC.

This clone appeared once. This chain's CDR3 is CASSPDSYEQYF. The CDR3 DNA sequence: TGTGCCAGCAGCCCTGACAGTTACGAGCAGTACTTC. The chain is built from TRBV9 and TRBJ2-7; D is possibly TRBD1 (5 bases). Germline lookup yields CDR1 SGDLS and CDR2 YYNGEE. Trimming removed 4 bases at V and 4 bases at J, with 9 bases between. This CDR3 spans 12 amino acids.

The genes are TRBV14 and TRBJ1-1; D gene uncertain. Germline CDR1 and CDR2: SGHDN and FVKESK. With 1 base removed from V and 1 base from J, the gap between germline ends came to 10 bases. The CDR3 runs to 15 residues. As DNA, the CDR3 is TGTGCCAGCAGCCAAGCCGGCAGGCAGAACACTGAAGCTTTCTTT. It translates to CASSQAGRQNTEAFF.

The chain has TRBV7-2 and TRBJ1-2, with unresolved D. This CDR3 comprises 13 residues. The V end lost 2 bases, the J end lost 7 bases, and 11 bases lay between the germline ends. Per germline, CDR1 SGHTA and CDR2 FQGNSA. The CDR3 spells CASSLQPYGGYTF. The CDR3 region has the DNA TGTGCCAGCAGCTTACAGCCCTATGGTGGCTACACCTTC.

This clone was seen a single time. The chain uses TRBV5-6 and TRBJ2-3, with a tentative D call TRBD2 (6 bases). Germline V gene lookup returns CDR1 SGHDT and CDR2 YYEEEE. Between the trimmed V and J ends, which lost 6 bases and 0 bases, there was a span of 17 bases. CDR3 size: 16 residues. The CDR3 DNA sequence: TGTGCCAGCACCCCGTTGGGGGGTTCTAGCACAGATACGCAGTATTTT. Translating gives CASTPLGGSSTDTQYF. The full variable domain, in which reference TRBV5-6 and TRBJ2-3 provide the parts outside the CDR3, is DAGVTQSPTHLIKTRGQQVTLRCSPKSGHDTVSWYQQALGQGPQFIFQYYEEEERQRGNFPDRFSGHQFPNYSSELNVNALLLGDSALYLCASTPLGGSSTDTQYFGPGTRLTVL.

The CDR3 DNA reads as TGTGCCAGTAGTATAGATGTGGCCACAGATACGCAGTATTTT. Protein product: CASSIDVATDTQYF. J is TRBJ2-3 and V is TRBV19; no definite D call. V shed 0 bases and J shed 2 bases, with 6 bases lying between them. Per germline, CDR1 LNHDA and CDR2 SQIVND (reference sequence). The CDR3 spans 14 residues.

V gene TRBV4-1 combines with J gene TRBJ2-2, with 7 bases identical to TRBD1. Looked up from germline, CDR1 is MGHRA and CDR2 is YSYEKL. This CDR3 is 15 amino acids long. Trimming cost V 1 base and J 4 bases; bases outside gene matches: 3. Written as DNA, the CDR3 is TGCGCCAGCAGCCAAGTGGGACAGAGCACCGGGGAGCTGTTTTTT. It codes for CASSQVGQSTGELFF.

J is TRBJ2-1 and V is TRBV6-5; tentative D call: TRBD1 (6 bases). This CDR3 has 12 amino acids. V gave up 5 bases and J gave up 8 bases, with 10 bases separating them. Germline CDR1 reads MNHEY; CDR2 reads SVGAGI. The CDR3 DNA sequence: TGTGCCAGCAGTCCAACAGGGCATGAGCAGTTCTTC. It yields the protein CASSPTGHEQFF.